This TCR beta chain emerged from a study of T cells of healthy individuals. V shed 9 bases and J shed 4 bases, with 22 bases lying between them. This CDR3 is built from 15 residues. Germline V CDR1 and CDR2: MNHEY, SVGEGT. TCRdb independently ran MiXCR on the 5' RACE reads; one entry per CDR3 protein. The table includes about 96,000 distinct CDR3 sequences, roughly 15% detected once. This chain connects TRBV6-2 or TRBV6-3 to TRBJ2-7; tentatively, D is TRBD1 or TRBD2 (5 bases each). This receptor was taken from a human donor in good health. CDR3 sequence (DNA): TGTGCCAGTGTTGAAAGGGACGAGCATCTTTACGAGCAGTACTTC. Translated: CASVERDEHLYEQYF.